This record concerns one T cell receptor beta chain sequence. This entry comes from a study of Ad26.COV2.S vaccination and SARS-CoV-2 variants. Using immunoSEQ multiplex PCR, the repertoire was profiled, and TCRdb retains in-frame clones only, with some absent. This repertoire shows around 250,000 clones, 87% found once; its top ten account for less than 3.5%. Treatment described: roughly 19 received Ad26.COV2.S at low or high dose, single or two shots; 5 received placebo; per-sample allocation not given. On day 63 after the first injection, vaccine and placebo recipients gave samples. At a Boston site, the person donating was an adult of 18-55 years. V was clipped by 11 bases and J by 2 bases, with 13 bases between them. Germline values: CDR1 ENHRY, CDR2 SYGVKD. CDR3 length: 14 amino acids.

The sequencing used peripheral blood, collected in a trial of Ad26.COV2.S vaccine versus placebo. This receptor was obtained from a person between 18 and 59 years old who received the Ad26.COV2.S COVID-19 vaccine or a placebo. The chain combines TRBV10-3 with TRBJ2-6; D might be TRBD2 (5 bases). The CDR3: CAPQPSPGANVLTF. CDR3 nucleotides: TGTGCCCCCCAGCCTAGCCCTGGGGCCAACGTCCTGACTTTC.